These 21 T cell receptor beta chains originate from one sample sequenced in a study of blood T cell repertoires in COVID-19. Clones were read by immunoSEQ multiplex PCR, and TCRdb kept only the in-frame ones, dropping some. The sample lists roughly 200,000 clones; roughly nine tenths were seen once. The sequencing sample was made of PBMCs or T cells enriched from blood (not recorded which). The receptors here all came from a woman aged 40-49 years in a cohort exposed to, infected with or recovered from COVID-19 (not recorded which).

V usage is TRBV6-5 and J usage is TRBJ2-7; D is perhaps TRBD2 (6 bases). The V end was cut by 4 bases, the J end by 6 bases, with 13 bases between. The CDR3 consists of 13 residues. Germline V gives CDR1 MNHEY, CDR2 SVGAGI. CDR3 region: CASSSFVGLEQYF. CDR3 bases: TGTGCCAGCAGTTCCTTCGTGGGACTCGAGCAGTACTTC.

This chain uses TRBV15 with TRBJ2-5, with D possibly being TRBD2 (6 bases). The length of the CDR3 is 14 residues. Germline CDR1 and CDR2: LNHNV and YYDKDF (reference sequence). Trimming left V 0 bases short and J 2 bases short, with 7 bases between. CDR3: CATSRDRGQETQYF. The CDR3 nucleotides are TGTGCCACCAGCAGAGATCGGGGGCAAGAGACCCAGTACTTC.

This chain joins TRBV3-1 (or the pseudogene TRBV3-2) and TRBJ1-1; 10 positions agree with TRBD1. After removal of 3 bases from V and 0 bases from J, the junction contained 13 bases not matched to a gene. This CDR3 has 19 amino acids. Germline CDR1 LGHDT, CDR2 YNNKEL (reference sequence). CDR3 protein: CASSHRIRDRGRLNTEAFF. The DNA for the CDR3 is TGTGCCAGCAGCCACCGAATCCGGGACAGGGGTCGACTGAACACTGAAGCTTTCTTT.

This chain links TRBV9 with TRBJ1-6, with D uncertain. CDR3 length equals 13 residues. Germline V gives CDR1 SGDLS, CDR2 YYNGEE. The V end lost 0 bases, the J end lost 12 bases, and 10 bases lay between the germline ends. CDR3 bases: TGTGCCAGCAGCGTAGGAGGCACTCAACCCCTCCACTTT. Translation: CASSVGGTQPLHF.

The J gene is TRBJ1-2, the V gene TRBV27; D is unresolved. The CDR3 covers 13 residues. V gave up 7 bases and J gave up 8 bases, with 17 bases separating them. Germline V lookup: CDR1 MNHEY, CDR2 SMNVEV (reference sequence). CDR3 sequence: CASTQGGRTGYTF. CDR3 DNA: TGTGCCAGCACCCAAGGCGGGCGGACGGGCTACACCTTC.

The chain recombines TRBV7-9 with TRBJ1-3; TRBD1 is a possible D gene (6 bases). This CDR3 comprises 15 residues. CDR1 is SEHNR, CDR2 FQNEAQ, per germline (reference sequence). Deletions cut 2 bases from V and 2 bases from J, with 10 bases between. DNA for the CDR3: TGTGCCAGCAGCTTAACAGGGCTTGCTGGAAACACCATATATTTT. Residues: CASSLTGLAGNTIYF.

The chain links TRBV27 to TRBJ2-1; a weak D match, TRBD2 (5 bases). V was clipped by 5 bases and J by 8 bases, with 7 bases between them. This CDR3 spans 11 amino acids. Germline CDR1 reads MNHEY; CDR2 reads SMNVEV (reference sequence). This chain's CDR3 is CASSRRDEQFF. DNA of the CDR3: TGTGCCAGCAGTCGGCGGGATGAGCAGTTCTTC.

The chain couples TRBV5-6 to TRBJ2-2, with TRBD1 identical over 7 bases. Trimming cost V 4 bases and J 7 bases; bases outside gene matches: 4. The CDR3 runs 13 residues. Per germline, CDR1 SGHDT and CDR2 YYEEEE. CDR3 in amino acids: CASSNYRGGELFF. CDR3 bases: TGTGCCAGCAGCAACTACAGGGGCGGGGAGCTGTTTTTT.

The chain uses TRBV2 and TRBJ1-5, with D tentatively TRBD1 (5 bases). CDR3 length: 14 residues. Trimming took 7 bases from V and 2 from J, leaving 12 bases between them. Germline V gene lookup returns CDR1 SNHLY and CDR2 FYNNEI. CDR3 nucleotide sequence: TGTGCCAGCATCAGGGATCTAGGCAATCAGCCCCAGCATTTT. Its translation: CASIRDLGNQPQHF.

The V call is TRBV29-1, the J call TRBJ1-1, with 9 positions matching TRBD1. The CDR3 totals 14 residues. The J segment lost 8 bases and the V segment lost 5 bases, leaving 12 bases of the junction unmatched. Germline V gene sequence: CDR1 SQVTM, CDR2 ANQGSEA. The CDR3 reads CSVRDSTGGGEAFF. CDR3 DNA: TGCAGCGTTAGAGACTCGACAGGGGGTGGCGAAGCTTTCTTT.

The CDR3 sequence is CASSAGTGESTEQYF. Here the CDR3 DNA reads TGTGCCAGCAGCGCGGGGACAGGGGAGTCGACCGAGCAGTACTTC. J is TRBJ2-7 and V is TRBV9; 10 bases fit TRBD1. There are 15 residues in the CDR3. J lost 6 bases, V lost 3 bases, and 9 bases had no gene match. CDR1 is SGDLS, CDR2 YYNGEE, per germline.

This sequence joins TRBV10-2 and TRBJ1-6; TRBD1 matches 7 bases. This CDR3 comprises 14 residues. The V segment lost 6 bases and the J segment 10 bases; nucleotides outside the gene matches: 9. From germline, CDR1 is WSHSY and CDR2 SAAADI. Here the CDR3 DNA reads TGCGCCAGCAGGAAGGACAGGACGGGATCACCCCTCCACTTT. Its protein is CASRKDRTGSPLHF.

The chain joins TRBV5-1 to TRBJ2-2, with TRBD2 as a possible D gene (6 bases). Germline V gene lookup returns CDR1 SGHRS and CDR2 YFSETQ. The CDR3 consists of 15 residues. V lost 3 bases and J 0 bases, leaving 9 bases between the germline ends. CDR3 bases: TGCGCCAGCAGCTCCGGGACTTCGAACACCGGGGAGCTGTTTTTT. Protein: CASSSGTSNTGELFF.

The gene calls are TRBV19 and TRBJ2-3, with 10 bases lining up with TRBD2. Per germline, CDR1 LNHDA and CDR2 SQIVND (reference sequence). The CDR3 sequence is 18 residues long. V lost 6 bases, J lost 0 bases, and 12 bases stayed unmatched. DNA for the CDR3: TGTGCCAGTAGCCCCCCCGAAGGACTAGCGGCTAGCACAGATACGCAGTATTTT. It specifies CASSPPEGLAASTDTQYF. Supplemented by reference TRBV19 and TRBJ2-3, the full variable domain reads DGGITQSPKYLFRKEGQNVTLSCEQNLNHDAMYWYRQDPGQGLRLIYYSQIVNDFQKGDIAEGYSVSREKKESFPLTVTSAQKNPTAFYLCASSPPEGLAASTDTQYFGPGTRLTVL.

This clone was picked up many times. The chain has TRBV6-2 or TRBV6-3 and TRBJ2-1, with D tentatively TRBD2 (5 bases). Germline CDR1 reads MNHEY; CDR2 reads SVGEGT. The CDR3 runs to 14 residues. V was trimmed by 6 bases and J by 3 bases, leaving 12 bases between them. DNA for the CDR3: TGTGCCAGCAGCTTCAGCGGCGACTACAATGAGCAGTTCTTC. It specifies CASSFSGDYNEQFF.

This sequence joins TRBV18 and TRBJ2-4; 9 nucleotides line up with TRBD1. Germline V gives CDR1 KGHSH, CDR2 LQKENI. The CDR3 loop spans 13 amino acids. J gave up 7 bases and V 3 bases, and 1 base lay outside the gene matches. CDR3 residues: CASSPGTGNIQYF. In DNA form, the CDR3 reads TGTGCCAGCTCACCCGGGACAGGGAACATTCAGTACTTC.

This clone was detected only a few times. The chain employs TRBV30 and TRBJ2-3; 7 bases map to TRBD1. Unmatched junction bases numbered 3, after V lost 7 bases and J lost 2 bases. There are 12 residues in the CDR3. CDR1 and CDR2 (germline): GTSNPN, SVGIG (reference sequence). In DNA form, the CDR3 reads TGTGCCTCCACAGGGGACACAGATACGCAGTATTTT. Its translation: CASTGDTDTQYF.

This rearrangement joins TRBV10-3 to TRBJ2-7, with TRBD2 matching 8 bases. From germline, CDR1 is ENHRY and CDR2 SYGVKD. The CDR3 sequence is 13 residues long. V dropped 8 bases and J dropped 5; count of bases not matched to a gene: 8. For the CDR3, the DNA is TGTGCCATCGGTAACAACGGGAGGGACGAGCAGTACTTC. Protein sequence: CAIGNNGRDEQYF.

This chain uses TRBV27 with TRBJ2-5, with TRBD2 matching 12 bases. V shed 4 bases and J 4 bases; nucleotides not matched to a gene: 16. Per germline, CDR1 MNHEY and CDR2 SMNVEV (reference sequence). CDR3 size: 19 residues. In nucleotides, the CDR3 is TGTGCCAGCAGTTCCCGACTAGCGGGGGCCCCTACCGGGAGAGAGACCCAGTACTTC. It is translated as CASSSRLAGAPTGRETQYF.

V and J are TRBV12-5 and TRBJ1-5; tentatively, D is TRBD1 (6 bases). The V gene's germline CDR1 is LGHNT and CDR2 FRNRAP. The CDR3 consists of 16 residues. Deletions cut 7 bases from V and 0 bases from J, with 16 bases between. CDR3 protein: CASADTTGNSNQPQHF. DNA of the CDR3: TGTGCTAGTGCTGATACGACAGGAAATAGCAATCAGCCCCAGCATTTT.

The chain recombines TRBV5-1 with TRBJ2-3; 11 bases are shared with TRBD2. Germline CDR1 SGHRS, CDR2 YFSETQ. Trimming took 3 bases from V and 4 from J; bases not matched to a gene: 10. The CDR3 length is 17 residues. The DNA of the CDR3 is TGCGCCAGCAGCTCCACTAGCGGGAGTATAGGAGCAGATACGCAGTATTTT. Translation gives CASSSTSGSIGADTQYF.